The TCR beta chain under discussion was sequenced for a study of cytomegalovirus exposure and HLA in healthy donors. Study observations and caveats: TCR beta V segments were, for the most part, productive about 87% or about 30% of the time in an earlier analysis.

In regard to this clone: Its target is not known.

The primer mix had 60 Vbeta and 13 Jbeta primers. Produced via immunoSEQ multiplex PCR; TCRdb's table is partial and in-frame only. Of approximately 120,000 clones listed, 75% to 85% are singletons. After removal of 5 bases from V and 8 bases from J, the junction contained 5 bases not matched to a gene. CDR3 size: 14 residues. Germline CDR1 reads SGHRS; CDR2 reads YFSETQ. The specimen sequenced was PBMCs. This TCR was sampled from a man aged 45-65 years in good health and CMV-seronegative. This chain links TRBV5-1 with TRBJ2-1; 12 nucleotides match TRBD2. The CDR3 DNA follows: TGCGCCAGCAGTTTATCTAGCGGGGGGGATGAGCAGTTCTTC. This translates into CASSLSSGGDEQFF. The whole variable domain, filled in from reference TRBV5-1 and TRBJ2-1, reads KAGVTQTPRYLIKTRGQQVTLSCSPISGHRSVSWYQQTPGQGLQFLFEYFSETQRNKGNFPGRFSGRQFSNSRSEMNVSTLELGDSALYLCASSLSSGGDEQFFGPGTRLTVL.